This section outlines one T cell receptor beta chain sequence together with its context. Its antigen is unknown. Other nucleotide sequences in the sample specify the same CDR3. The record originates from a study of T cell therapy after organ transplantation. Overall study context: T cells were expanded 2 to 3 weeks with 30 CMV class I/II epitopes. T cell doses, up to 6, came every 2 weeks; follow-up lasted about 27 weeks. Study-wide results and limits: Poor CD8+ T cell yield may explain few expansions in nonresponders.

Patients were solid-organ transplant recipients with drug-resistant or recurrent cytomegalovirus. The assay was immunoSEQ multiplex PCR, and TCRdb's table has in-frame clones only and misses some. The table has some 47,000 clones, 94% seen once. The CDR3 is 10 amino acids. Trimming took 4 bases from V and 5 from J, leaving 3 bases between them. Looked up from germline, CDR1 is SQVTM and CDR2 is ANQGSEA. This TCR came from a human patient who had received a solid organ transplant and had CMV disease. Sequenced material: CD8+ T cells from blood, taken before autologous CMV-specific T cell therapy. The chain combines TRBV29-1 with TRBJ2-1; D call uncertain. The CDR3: CSVGNNEQFF. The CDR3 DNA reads TGCAGCGTTGGGAACAATGAGCAGTTCTTC.